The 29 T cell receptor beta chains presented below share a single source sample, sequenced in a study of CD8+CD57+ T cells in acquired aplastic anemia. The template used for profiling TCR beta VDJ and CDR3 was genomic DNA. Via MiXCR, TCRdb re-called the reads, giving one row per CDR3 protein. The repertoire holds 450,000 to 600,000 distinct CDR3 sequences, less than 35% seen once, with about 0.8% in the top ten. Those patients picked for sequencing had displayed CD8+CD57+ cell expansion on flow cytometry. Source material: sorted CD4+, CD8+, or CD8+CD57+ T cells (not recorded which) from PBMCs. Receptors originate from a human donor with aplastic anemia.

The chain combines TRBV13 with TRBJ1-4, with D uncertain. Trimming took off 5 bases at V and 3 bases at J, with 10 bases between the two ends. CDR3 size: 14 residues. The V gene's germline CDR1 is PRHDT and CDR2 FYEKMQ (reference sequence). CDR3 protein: CASSQSVSNEKLFF. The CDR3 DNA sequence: TGTGCCAGCAGCCAATCTGTGTCTAATGAAAAACTGTTTTTT.

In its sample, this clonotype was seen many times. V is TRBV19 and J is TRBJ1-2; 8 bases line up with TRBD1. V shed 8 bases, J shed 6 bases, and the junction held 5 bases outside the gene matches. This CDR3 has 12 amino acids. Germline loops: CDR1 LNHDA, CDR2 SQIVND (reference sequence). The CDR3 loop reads CASAQGVHGYTF. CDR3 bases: TGTGCCAGTGCACAGGGGGTGCATGGCTACACCTTC.

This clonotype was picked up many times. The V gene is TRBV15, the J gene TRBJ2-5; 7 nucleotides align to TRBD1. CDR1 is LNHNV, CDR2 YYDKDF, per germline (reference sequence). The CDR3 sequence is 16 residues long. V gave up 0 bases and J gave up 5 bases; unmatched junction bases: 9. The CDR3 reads CATSREMDRGRETQYF. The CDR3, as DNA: TGTGCCACCAGCAGAGAAATGGATAGGGGGCGGGAGACCCAGTACTTC.

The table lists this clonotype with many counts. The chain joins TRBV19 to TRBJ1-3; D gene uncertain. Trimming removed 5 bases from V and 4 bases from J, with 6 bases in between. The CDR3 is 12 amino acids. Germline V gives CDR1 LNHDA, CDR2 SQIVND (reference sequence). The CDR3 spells CASSDYGNTIYF. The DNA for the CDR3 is TGTGCCAGTAGTGATTACGGAAACACCATATATTTT. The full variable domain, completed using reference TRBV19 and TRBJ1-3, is DGGITQSPKYLFRKEGQNVTLSCEQNLNHDAMYWYRQDPGQGLRLIYYSQIVNDFQKGDIAEGYSVSREKKESFPLTVTSAQKNPTAFYLCASSDYGNTIYFGEGSWLTVV.

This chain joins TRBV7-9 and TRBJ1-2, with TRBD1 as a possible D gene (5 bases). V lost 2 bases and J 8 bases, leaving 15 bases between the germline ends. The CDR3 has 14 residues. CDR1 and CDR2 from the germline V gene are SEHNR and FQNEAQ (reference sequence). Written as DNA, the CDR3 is TGTGCCAGCAGCTTATCCGACGGGCAGGGCGGCTACACCTTC. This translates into CASSLSDGQGGYTF.

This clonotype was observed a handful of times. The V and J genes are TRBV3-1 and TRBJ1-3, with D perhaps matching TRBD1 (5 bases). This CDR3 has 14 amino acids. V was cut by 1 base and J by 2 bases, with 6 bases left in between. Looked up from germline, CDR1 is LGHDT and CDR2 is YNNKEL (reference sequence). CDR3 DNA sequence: TGTGCCAGCAGCCAAGGGGGGGCTGGAAACACCATATATTTT. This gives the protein CASSQGGAGNTIYF. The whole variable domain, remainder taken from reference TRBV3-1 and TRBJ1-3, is DTAVSQTPKYLVTQMGNDKSIKCEQNLGHDTMYWYKQDSKKFLKIMFSYNNKELIINETVPNRFSPKSPDKAHLNLHINSLELGDSAVYFCASSQGGAGNTIYFGEGSWLTVV.

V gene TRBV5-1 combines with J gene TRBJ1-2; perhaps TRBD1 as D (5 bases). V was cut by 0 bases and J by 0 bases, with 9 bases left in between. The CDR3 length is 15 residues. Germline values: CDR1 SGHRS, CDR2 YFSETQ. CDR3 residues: CASSLDGGSNYGYTF. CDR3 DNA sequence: TGCGCCAGCAGCTTGGACGGGGGATCTAACTATGGCTACACCTTC.

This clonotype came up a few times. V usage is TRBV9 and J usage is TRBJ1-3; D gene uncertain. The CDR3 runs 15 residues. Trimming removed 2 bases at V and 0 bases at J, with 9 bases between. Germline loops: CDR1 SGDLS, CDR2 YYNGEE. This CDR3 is CASSVSGVSGNTIYF. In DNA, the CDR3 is TGTGCCAGCAGCGTCTCCGGCGTCTCTGGAAACACCATATATTTT.

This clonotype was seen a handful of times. CDR3 DNA sequence: TGTGCCAGCAGTTATGGGTACCTGGGAGGGGATACGCAGTATTTT. This translates into CASSYGYLGGDTQYF. The chain carries TRBV6-2 or TRBV6-3 and TRBJ2-3; TRBD2 aligns across 7 bases. The CDR3 runs 15 residues. Looked up from germline, CDR1 is MNHEY and CDR2 is SVGEGT. V trimming: 3 bases; J trimming: 6 bases; junction bases outside the gene matches: 9.

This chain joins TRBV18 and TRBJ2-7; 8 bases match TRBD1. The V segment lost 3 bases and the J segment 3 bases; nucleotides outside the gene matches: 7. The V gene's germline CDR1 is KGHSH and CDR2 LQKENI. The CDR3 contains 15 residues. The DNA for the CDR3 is TGTGCCAGCTCACCCGGGGACAGGACAATCTACGAGCAGTACTTC. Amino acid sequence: CASSPGDRTIYEQYF.

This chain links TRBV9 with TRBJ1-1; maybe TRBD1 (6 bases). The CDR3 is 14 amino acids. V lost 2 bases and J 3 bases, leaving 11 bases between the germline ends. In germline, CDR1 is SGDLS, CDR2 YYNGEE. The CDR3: CASSVGTSDTEAFF. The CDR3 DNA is TGTGCCAGCAGCGTCGGGACATCGGACACTGAAGCTTTCTTT.

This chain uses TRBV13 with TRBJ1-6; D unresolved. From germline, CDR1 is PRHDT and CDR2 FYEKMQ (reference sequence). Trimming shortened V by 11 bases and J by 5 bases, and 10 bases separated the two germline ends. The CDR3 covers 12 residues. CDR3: CARALDNSPLHF. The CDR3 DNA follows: TGTGCCCGCGCCCTTGATAATTCACCCCTCCACTTT. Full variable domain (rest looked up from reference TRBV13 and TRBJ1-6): AAGVIQSPRHLIKEKRETATLKCYPIPRHDTVYWYQQGPGQDPQFLISFYEKMQSDKGSIPDRFSAQQFSDYHSELNMSSLELGDSALYFCARALDNSPLHFGNGTRLTVT.

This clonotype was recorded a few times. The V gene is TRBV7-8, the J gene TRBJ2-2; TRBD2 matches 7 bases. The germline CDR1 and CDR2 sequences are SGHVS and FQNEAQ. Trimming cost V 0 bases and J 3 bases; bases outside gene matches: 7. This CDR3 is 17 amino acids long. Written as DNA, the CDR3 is TGTGCCAGCAGCTTAGCCGTAGCGGGCGGCTACACCGGGGAGCTGTTTTTT. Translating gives CASSLAVAGGYTGELFF.

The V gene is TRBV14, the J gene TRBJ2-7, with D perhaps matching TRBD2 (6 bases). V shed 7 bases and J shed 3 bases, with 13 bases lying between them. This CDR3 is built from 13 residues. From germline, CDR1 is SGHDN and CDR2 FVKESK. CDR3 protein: CASTGTGYYEQYF. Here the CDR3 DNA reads TGTGCCAGCACCGGGACTGGATACTACGAGCAGTACTTC.

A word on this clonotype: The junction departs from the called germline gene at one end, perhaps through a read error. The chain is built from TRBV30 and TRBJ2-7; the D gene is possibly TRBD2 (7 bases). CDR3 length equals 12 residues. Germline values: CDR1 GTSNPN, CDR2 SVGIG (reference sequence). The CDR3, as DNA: TGTGTCTGGGGGGGACATCAGTACGAGCAGTACTTC. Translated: CVWGGHQYEQYF. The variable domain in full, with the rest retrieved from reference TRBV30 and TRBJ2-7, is SQTIHQWPATLVQPVGSPLSLECTVEGTSNPNLYWYRQAAGRGLQLLFYSVGIGQISSEVPQNLSASRPQDRQFILSSKKLLLSDSGFYLCVWGGHQYEQYFGPGTRLTVT.

The CDR3 region has the DNA TGTGCCAGCAGCCCCTGGAGCGACGGGGGCACAGATACGCAGTATTTT. This gives the protein CASSPWSDGGTDTQYF. V and J are TRBV11-2 and TRBJ2-3; tentatively, D is TRBD2 (5 bases). This CDR3 has 16 amino acids. Trimming pared 5 bases from V and 1 base from J, leaving 16 bases between. Germline CDR1 is SGHAT and CDR2 is FQNNGV.

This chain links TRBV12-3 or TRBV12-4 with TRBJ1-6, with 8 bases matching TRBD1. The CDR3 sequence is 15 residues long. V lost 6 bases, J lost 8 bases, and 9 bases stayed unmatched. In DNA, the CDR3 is TGTGCCAGCAGCTCGGAACAGGGGGTCCATTCACCCCTCCACTTT. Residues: CASSSEQGVHSPLHF.

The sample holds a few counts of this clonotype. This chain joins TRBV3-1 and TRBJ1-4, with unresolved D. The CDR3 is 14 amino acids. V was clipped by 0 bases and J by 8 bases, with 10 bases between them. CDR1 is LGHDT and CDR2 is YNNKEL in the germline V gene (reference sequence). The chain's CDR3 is CASSQDLTEEKLFF. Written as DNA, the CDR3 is TGTGCCAGCAGCCAAGATCTAACGGAGGAAAAACTGTTTTTT.

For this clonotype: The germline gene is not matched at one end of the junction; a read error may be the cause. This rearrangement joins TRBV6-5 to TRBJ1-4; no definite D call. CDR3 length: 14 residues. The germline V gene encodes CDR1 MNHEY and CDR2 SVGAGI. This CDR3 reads CSSSLWQYNEKLFF. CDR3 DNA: TGTTCCAGCAGTTTGTGGCAGTATAATGAAAAACTGTTTTTT.

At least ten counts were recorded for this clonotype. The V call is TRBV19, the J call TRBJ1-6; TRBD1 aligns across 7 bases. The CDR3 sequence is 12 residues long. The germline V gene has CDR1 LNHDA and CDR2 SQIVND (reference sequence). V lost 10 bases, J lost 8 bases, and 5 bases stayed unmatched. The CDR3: CATGGGDSPLHF. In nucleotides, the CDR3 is TGTGCCACAGGGGGAGGGGATTCACCCCTCCACTTT. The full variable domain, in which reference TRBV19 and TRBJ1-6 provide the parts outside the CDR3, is DGGITQSPKYLFRKEGQNVTLSCEQNLNHDAMYWYRQDPGQGLRLIYYSQIVNDFQKGDIAEGYSVSREKKESFPLTVTSAQKNPTAFYLCATGGGDSPLHFGNGTRLTVT.

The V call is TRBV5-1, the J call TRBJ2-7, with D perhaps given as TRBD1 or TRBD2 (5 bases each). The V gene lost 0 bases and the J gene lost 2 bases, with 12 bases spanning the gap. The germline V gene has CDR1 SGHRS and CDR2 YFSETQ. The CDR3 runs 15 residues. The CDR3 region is CASSLGGTHAYEQYF. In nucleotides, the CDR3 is TGCGCCAGCAGCTTGGGAGGGACCCACGCCTACGAGCAGTACTTC.

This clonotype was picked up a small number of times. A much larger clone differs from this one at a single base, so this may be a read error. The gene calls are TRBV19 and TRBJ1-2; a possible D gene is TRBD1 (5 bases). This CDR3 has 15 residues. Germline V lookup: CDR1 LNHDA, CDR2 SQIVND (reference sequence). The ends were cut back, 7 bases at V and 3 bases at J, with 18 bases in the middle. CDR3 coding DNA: TGTGCCAGTACCCTCGACAGTTTATCTTACTATGGCTACACCTTC. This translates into CASTLDSLSYYGYTF.

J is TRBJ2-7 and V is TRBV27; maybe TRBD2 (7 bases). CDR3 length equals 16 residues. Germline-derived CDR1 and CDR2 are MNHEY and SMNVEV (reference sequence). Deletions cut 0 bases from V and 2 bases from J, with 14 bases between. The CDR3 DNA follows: TGTGCCAGCAGTTTATCCACAGGGAGGGTCCCCTACGAGCAGTACTTC. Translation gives CASSLSTGRVPYEQYF.

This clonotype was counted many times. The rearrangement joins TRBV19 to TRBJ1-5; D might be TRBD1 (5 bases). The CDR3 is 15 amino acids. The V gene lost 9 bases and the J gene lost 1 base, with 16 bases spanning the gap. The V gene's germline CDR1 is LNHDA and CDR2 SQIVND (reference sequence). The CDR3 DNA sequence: TGTGCCAGCGCCAGCCGGGGGTTCAGCAATCAGCCCCAGCATTTT. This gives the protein CASASRGFSNQPQHF.

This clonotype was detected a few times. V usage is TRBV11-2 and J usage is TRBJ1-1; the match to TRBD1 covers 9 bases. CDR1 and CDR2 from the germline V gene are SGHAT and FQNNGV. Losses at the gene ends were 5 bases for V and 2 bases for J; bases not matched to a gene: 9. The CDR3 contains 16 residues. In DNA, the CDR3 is TGTGCCAGCAGCGTCGGACAGGGGCCCTTTAACACTGAAGCTTTCTTT. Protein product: CASSVGQGPFNTEAFF.

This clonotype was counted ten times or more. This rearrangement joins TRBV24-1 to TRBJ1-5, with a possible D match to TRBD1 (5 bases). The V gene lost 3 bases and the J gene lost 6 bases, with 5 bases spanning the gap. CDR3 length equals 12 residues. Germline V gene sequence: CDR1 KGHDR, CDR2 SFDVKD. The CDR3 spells CATSDQGQPQHF. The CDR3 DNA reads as TGTGCCACCAGTGATCAGGGTCAGCCCCAGCATTTT.

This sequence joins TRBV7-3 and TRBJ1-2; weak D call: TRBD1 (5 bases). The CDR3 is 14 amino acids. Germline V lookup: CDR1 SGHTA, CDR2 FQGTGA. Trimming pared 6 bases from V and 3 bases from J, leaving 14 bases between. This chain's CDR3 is CASSLTGEDYGYTF. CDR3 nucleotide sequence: TGTGCCAGCAGTCTAACGGGGGAGGACTATGGCTACACCTTC. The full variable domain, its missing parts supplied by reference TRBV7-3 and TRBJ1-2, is GAGVSQTPSNKVTEKGKYVELRCDPISGHTALYWYRQSLGQGPEFLIYFQGTGAADDSGLPNDRFFAVRPEGSVSTLKIQRTERGDSAVYLCASSLTGEDYGYTFGSGTRLTVV.

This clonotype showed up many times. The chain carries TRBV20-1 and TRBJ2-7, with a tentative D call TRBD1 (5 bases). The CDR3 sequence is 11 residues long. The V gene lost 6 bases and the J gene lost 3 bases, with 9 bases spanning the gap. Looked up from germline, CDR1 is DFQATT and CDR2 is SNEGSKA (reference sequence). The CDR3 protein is CSASRDYEQYF. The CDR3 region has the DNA TGCAGTGCGTCCAGGGACTACGAGCAGTACTTC.

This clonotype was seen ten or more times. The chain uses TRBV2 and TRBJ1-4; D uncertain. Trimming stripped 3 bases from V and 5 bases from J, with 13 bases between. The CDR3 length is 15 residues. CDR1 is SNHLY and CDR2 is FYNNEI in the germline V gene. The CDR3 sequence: CASSERQDFNEKLFF. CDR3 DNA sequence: TGTGCCAGCAGTGAGCGACAAGATTTCAATGAAAAACTGTTTTTT.